This record looks at one T cell receptor beta chain sequence and its context. Its antigen is undetermined. These data belong to a study of shared clonotypes between healthy human individuals. J lost 6 bases, V lost 3 bases, and 11 bases had no gene match. Germline V CDR1 and CDR2: SNHLY, FYNNEI. The CDR3 spans 17 residues. Assay: immunoSEQ multiplex PCR; the TCRdb copy retains only in-frame clones and omits some. Here the sample spans about 1 million clones, approximately 70% being singletons. Study results and limitations: Tissue TCR repertoires likely differ from these blood-only repertoires.

This chain links TRBV2 with TRBJ2-1; 10 bases line up with TRBD2. Sequenced material: memory CD4+ T cells sorted from blood. Subset denoted: CD45RA-negative fraction. The sequence was obtained from a man younger than 35 in good health. Here the CDR3 DNA reads TGTGCCAGCAGTGATCAAGCGGGGGGGTCCCCCCTCAATGAGCAGTTCTTC. This gives the protein CASSDQAGGSPLNEQFF.